This TCR beta chain was identified during a study of blood T cell repertoires in COVID-19. Overall study: Samples of COVID-19 (acute and convalescent) were obtained from the United States, Italy and Spain. Sources were T cells, B-cell-depleted T cells, or PBMCs; the material itself was cDNA or gDNA.

In the authors' methods: It was from reference gene primer amplification that nucleated cell counts were estimated. Profiling relied on immunoSEQ multiplex PCR, and the TCRdb table lists in-frame clones only, not all of them. V and J calls and clone size are given by that table; D and trimming were obtained from the DNA. Among about 440,000 clones listed, more than 70% were seen once. Germline CDR1 is KGHSH and CDR2 is LQKENI. This CDR3 is 19 amino acids long. V lost 2 bases, J lost 1 base, and 16 bases stayed unmatched. Patients of the Seattle cohort, enrolled during active infection, were followed longitudinally.

The gene calls are TRBV18 and TRBJ1-2; 7 bases align to TRBD1. The origin of this receptor is a woman in her forties or fifties with COVID-19, enrolled during active disease. Sequences were obtained from peripheral blood. The CDR3 DNA reads as TGTGCCAGCTCACCAGGGTGGTGGGACAGACCAATCGGTAACTATGGCTACACCTTC. It encodes CASSPGWWDRPIGNYGYTF. The variable domain in full, completed from reference TRBV18 and TRBJ1-2, reads NAGVMQNPRHLVRRRGQEARLRCSPMKGHSHVYWYRQLPEEGLKFMVYLQKENIIDESGMPKERFSAEFPKEGPSILRIQQVVRGDSAAYFCASSPGWWDRPIGNYGYTFGSGTRLTVV.